This T cell receptor beta chain was identified in a study of immune evolution from preneoplasia to lung adenocarcinoma. Macro-dissection enriched premalignant or tumor cells before nucleic acid extraction. The repertoire was sequenced with immunoSEQ multiplex PCR; TCRdb's copy has only in-frame clones and lacks some. The table has 7,500 to 9,500 clones, around 83% seen once. Trimming took off 4 bases at V and 3 bases at J, with 13 bases between the two ends. Germline V CDR1 and CDR2: MGHRA, YSYEKL. The CDR3 has 14 residues. The chain has TRBV4-1 and TRBJ2-7; tentatively, D is TRBD1 (6 bases). This clonotype was sampled from a person aged 45 to 69 with lung adenocarcinoma. The sample was FFPE invasive lung adenocarcinoma tissue. The chain's CDR3 is CASSRTSTGYEQYF. The DNA of the CDR3 is TGCGCCAGCAGCCGGACATCGACAGGCTACGAGCAGTACTTC.